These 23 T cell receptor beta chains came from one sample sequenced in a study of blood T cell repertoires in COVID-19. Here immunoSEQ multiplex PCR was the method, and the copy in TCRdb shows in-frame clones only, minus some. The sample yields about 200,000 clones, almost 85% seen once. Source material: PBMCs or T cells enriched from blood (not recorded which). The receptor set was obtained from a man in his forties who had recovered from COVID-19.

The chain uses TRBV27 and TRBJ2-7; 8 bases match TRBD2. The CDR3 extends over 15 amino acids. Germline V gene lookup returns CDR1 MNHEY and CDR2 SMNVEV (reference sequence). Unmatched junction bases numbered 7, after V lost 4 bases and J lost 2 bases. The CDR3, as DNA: TGTGCCAGCAGTTCGGGGACTAGGGTCCCCTACGAGCAGTACTTC. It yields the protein CASSSGTRVPYEQYF.

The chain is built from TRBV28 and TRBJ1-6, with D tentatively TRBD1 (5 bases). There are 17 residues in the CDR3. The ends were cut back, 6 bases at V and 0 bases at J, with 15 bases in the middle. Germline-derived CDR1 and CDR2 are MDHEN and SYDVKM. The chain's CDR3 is CASRGRDGSSYNSPLHF. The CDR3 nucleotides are TGTGCCAGCAGGGGGAGGGACGGAAGCTCCTATAATTCACCCCTCCACTTT.

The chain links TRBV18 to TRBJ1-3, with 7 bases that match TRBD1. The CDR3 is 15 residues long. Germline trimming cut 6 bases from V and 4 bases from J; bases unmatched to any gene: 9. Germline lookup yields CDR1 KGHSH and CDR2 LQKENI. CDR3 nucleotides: TGTGCCAGCTCCCAAGGAGGGGGCGAAGGAAACACCATATATTTT. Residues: CASSQGGGEGNTIYF.

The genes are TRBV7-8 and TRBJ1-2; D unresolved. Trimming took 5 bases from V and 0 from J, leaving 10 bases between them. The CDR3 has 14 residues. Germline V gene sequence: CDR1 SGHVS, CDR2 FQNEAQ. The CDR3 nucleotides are TGTGCCAGCAGCCCCCTGTCAGCTAACTATGGCTACACCTTC. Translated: CASSPLSANYGYTF.

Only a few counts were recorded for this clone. CDR3 sequence reads: CASSPGFRGQPQHF. CDR3 DNA sequence: TGTGCCAGCAGCCCAGGGTTCCGAGGACAGCCCCAGCATTTT. This chain connects TRBV5-8 to TRBJ1-5; a weak D match, TRBD1 (5 bases). Per the germline V gene, CDR1 is SGHTS and CDR2 is YDEGEE. The CDR3 covers 14 residues. Trimming left V 4 bases short and J 7 bases short, with 15 bases between.

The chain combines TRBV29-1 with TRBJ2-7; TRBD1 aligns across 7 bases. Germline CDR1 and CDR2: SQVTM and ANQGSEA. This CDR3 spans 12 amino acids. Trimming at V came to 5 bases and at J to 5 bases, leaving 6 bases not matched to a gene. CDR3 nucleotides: TGCAGCGTTACAGGGGTCTCAAACGAGCAGTACTTC. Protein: CSVTGVSNEQYF.

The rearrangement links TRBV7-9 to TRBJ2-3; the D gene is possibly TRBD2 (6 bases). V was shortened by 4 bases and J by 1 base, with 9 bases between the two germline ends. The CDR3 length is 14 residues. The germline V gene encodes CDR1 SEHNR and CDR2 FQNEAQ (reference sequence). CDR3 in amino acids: CASSWGGGTDTQYF. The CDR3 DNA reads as TGTGCCAGCAGCTGGGGAGGCGGCACAGATACGCAGTATTTT.

In nucleotides, the CDR3 is TGTGCCAGCAGCTTGTTCACAGGCCAAGAGACCCAGTACTTC. As protein: CASSLFTGQETQYF. The V and J genes are TRBV5-4 and TRBJ2-5; D possibly corresponds to TRBD1 (5 bases). The germline V gene encodes CDR1 SGHNT and CDR2 YYREEE (reference sequence). This CDR3 contains 14 residues. V was shortened by 1 base and J by 1 base, with 8 bases between the two germline ends.

Here the CDR3 DNA reads TGTGCCAGCAGTCCCGCGGGCTACGCACGTGGCTACACCTTC. Protein sequence: CASSPAGYARGYTF. V is TRBV28 and J is TRBJ1-2; D is uncertain. Germline V gene lookup returns CDR1 MDHEN and CDR2 SYDVKM. The CDR3 has 14 amino acids. Trimming took off 5 bases at V and 7 bases at J, with 17 bases between the two ends.

The CDR3, as DNA: TGTGCCAGCAGCCCTACCAGGTCACCCCTCCACTTT. Protein product: CASSPTRSPLHF. The V gene is TRBV4-2, the J gene TRBJ1-6; D call uncertain. V was clipped by 4 bases and J by 10 bases, with 8 bases between them. The CDR3 sequence is 12 residues long. CDR1 is LGHNA, CDR2 YNFKEQ, per germline.

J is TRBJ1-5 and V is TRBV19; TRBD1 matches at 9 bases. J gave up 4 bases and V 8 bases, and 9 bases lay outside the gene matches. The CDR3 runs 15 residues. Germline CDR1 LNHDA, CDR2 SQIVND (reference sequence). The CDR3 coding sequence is TGTGCCAGTGATGGGGGGGGACAGGGAAATCAGCCCCAGCATTTT. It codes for CASDGGGQGNQPQHF.

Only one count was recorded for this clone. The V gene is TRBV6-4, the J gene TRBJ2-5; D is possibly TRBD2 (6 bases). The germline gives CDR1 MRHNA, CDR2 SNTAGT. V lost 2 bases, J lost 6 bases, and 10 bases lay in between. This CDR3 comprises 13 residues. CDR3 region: CASSDTGGKTQYF. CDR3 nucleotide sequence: TGTGCCAGCAGTGACACAGGCGGGAAGACCCAGTACTTC.

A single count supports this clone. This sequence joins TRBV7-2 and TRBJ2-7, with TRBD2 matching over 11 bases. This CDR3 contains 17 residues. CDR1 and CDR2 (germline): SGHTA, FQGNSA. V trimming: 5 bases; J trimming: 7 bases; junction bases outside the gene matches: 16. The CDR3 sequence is CASSPRPLLAGAREQYF. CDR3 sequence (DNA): TGTGCCAGCAGCCCTAGACCCCTACTAGCGGGAGCTCGGGAGCAGTACTTC. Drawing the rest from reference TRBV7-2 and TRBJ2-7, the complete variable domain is GAGVSQSPSNKVTEKGKDVELRCDPISGHTALYWYRQSLGQGLEFLIYFQGNSAPDKSGLPSDRFSAERTGGSVSTLTIQRTQQEDSAVYLCASSPRPLLAGAREQYFGPGTRLTVT.

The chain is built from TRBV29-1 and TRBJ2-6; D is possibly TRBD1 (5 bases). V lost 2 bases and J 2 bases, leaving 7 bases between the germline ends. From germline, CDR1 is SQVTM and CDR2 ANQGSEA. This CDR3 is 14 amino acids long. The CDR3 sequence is CSVEPGTGANVLTF. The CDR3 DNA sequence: TGCAGCGTTGAACCAGGGACTGGGGCCAACGTCCTGACTTTC.

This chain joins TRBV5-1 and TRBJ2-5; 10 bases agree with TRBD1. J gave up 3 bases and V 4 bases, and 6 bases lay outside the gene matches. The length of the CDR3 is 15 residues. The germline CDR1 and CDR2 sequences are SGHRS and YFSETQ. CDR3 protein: CASSPAGTGEETQYF. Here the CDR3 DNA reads TGCGCCAGCAGCCCGGCCGGGACAGGGGAAGAGACCCAGTACTTC. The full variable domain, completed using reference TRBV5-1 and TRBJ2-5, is KAGVTQTPRYLIKTRGQQVTLSCSPISGHRSVSWYQQTPGQGLQFLFEYFSETQRNKGNFPGRFSGRQFSNSRSEMNVSTLELGDSALYLCASSPAGTGEETQYFGPGTRLLVL.

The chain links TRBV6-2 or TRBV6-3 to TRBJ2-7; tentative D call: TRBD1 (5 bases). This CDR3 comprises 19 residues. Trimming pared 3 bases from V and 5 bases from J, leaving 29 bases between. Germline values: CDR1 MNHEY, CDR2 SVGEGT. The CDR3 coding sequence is TGTGCCAGCAGTTATTGGTATCGAGACAGCCCCTCAGGCATCCACGAGCAGTACTTC. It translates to CASSYWYRDSPSGIHEQYF.

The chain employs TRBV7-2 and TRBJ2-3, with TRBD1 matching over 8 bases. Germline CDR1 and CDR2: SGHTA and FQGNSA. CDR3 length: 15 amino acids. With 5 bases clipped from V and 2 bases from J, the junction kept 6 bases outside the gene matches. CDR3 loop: CASSQTGAFTDTQYF. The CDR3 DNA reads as TGTGCCAGCAGCCAGACAGGGGCCTTCACAGATACGCAGTATTTT.

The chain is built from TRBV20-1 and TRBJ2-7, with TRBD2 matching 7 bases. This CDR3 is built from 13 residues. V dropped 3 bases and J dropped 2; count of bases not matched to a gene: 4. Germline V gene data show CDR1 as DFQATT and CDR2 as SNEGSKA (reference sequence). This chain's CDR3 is CSASWDYPYEQYF. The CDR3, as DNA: TGCAGTGCTAGTTGGGACTACCCCTACGAGCAGTACTTC.

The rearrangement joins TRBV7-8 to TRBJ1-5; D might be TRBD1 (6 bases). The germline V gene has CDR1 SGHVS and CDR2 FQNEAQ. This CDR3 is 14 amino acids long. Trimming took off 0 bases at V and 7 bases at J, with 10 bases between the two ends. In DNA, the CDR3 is TGTGCCAGCAGCTTAGCGGAGGACAGACAGCCCCAGCATTTT. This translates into CASSLAEDRQPQHF.

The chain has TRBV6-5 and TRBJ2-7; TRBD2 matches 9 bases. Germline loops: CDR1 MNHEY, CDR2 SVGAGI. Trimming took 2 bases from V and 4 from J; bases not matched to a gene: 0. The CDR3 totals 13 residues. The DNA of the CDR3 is TGTGCCAGCAGTTACGCGGGAGGGTACGAGCAGTACTTC. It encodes CASSYAGGYEQYF.

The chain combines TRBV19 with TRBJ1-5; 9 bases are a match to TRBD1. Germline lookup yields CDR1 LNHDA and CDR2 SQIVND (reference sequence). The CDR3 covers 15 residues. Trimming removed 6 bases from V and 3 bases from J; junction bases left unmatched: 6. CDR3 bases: TGTGCCAGTAGCCGACAGGGGGTACTCAATCAGCCCCAGCATTTT. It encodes CASSRQGVLNQPQHF.

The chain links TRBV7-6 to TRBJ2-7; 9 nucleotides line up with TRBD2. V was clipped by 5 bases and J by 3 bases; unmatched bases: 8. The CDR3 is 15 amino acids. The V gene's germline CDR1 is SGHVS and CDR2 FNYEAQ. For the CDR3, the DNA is TGTGCCAGCAGCCCGTTAGCGGGGGCCCGCTACGAGCAGTACTTC. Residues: CASSPLAGARYEQYF.

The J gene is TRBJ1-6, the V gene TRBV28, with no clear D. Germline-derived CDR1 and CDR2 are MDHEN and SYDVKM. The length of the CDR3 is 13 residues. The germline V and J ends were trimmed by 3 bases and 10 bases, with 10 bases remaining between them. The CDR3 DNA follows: TGTGCCAGCAGTTTTCGGCAGGTCTCACCCCTCCACTTT. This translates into CASSFRQVSPLHF.